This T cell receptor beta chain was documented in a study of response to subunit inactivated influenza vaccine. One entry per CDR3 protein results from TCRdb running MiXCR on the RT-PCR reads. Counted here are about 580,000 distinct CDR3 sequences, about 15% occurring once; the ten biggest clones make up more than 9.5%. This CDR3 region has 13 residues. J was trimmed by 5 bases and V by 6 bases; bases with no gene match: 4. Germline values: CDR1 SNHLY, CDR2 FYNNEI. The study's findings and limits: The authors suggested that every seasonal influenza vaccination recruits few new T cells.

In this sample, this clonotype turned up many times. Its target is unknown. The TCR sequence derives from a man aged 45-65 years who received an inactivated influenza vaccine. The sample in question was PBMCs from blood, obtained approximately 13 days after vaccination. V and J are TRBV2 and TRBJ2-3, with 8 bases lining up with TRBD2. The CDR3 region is CASRGTSRDTQYF. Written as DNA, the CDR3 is TGTGCCAGCAGGGGGACTAGTCGAGATACGCAGTATTTT.